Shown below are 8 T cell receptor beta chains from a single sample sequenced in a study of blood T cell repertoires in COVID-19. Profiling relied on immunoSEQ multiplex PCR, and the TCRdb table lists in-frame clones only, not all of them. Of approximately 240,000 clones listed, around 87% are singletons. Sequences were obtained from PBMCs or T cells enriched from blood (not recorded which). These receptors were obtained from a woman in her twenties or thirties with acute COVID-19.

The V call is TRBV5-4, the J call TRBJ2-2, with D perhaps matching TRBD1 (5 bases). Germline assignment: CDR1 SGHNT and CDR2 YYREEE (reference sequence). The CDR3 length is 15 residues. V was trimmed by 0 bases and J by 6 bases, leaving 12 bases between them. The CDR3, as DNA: TGTGCCAGCAGCTTGGAGTGGGGCGCGGCCGGGGAGCTGTTTTTT. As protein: CASSLEWGAAGELFF.

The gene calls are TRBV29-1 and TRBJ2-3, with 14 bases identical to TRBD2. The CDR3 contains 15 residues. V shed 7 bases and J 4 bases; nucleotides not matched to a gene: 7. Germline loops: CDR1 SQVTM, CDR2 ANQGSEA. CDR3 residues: CSAVGTSGSSDTQYF. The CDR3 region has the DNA TGCAGCGCCGTGGGGACTAGCGGGAGTTCAGATACGCAGTATTTT.

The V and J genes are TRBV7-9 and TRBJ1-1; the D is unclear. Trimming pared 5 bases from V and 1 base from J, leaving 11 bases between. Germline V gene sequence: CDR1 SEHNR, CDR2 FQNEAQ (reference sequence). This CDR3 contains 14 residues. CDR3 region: CASSLLTGNTEAFF. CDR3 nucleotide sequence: TGTGCCAGCAGCCTCCTTACGGGGAACACTGAAGCTTTCTTT.

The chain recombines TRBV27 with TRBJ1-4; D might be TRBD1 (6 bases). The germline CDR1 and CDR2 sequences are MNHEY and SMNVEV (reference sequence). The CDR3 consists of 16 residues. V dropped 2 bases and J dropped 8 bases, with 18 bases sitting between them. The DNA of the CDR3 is TGTGCCAGCAGTTTAAGGCCGGGACATTGGGGCGAAAAACTGTTTTTT. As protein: CASSLRPGHWGEKLFF. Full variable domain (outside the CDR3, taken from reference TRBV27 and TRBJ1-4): EAQVTQNPRYLITVTGKKLTVTCSQNMNHEYMSWYRQDPGLGLRQIYYSMNVEVTDKGDVPEGYKVSRKEKRNFPLILESPSPNQTSLYFCASSLRPGHWGEKLFFGSGTQLSVL.

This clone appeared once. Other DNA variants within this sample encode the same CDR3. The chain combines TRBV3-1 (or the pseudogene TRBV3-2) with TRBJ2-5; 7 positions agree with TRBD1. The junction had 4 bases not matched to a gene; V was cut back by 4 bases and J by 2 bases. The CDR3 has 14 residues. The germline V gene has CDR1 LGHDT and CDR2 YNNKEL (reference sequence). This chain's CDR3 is CASSPTGSQETQYF. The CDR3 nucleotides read TGTGCCAGCAGCCCGACAGGGTCTCAAGAGACCCAGTACTTC.

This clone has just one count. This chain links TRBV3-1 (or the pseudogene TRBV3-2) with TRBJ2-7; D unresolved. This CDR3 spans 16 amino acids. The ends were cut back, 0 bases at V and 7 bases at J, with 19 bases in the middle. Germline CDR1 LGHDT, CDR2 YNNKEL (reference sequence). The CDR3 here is CASSQDPLSRKDEQYF. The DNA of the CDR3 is TGTGCCAGCAGCCAAGATCCGTTGTCTAGGAAGGATGAGCAGTACTTC.

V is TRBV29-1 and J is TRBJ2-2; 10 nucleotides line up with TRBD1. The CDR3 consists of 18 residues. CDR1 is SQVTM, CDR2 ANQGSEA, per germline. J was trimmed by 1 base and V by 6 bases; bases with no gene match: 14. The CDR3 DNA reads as TGCAGCGTCAAGCGGGGACAGGGGAATAACGAGAACACCGGGGAGCTGTTTTTT. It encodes CSVKRGQGNNENTGELFF.

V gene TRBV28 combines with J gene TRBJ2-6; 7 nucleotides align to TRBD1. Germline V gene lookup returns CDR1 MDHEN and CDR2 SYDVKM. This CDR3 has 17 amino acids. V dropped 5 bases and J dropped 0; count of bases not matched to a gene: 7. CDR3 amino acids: CASSSMTGNSGANVLTF. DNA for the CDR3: TGTGCCAGCAGTAGCATGACAGGGAACTCTGGGGCCAACGTCCTGACTTTC.